This TCR beta chain was recorded in a study of blood T cell dynamics during melanoma immunotherapy. Study background: Standard first-line treatment here was pembrolizumab or nivolumab plus ipilimumab in metastatic melanoma.

The time point: pre-treatment baseline. Every bulk PBMC sample received the same 350 ng of DNA. Assay: immunoSEQ multiplex PCR; the TCRdb copy retains only in-frame clones and omits some. The data show about 22,000 clones, around 92% seen once. The CDR3 is 13 residues long. Germline CDR1 reads SNHLY; CDR2 reads FYNNEI. V lost 9 bases and J 8 bases, leaving 17 bases between the germline ends. The chain couples TRBV2 to TRBJ2-1; no clear D. This receptor was taken from a human donor with melanoma. The sequencing here drew on blood, taken from a patient treated with checkpoint blockade. The CDR3 sequence: CASCPTTQHEQFF. The CDR3 DNA is TGTGCCAGTTGCCCTACGACCCAGCATGAGCAGTTCTTC.